This TCR beta chain was recorded in a study of shared clonotypes between healthy human individuals. The overall study: The people who gave samples were two women and three men aged 18 to 49. Researchers assigned three CD4 naive, three CD4 memory, two CD8 naive and one CD8 memory plate to each donor.

Losses at the gene ends were 8 bases for V and 4 bases for J; bases not matched to a gene: 8. Germline V lookup: CDR1 MGHDK, CDR2 SYGVNS. CDR3 size: 14 residues. Several immunoSEQ plates held equal portions of the genomic DNA taken from each subset. Replicate sorted-subset PCRs were loaded with around 0.2 ug DNA, 30,000 or so T cell genomes. Using immunoSEQ multiplex PCR, the repertoire was profiled, and TCRdb retains in-frame clones only, with some absent. The sample lists about 1,800,000 clones; about 95% were seen once. Only CD45RO-negative cells positively selected for CCR7 counted as naive CD8 cells, so terminally differentiated effector memory CD45RA+ cells were excluded.

Sequencing used naive CD8+ T cells sorted from blood. The chain employs TRBV25-1 and TRBJ1-3; the match to TRBD1 covers 7 bases. This TCR was recovered from a man between 18 and 35 years old in good health. DNA for the CDR3: TGTGCCAGCCACGACAGGGCTGGGGGAAACACCATATATTTT. It yields the protein CASHDRAGGNTIYF.